The 8 T cell receptor beta chains given below trace back to one sample, sequenced in a study of blood T cells in healthy people across ages. Alongside a J-beta primer mix, a sample-barcoded 5' primer served in a second PCR lasting roughly 6 to 11 cycles. One entry per CDR3 protein, called by TCRdb with MiXCR from the 5' RACE reads. The sample holds over 950,000 distinct CDR3 sequences, roughly two fifths seen once. The sequencing sample was made of blood. Receptors originate from a man between 18 and 29 years old in good health.

V gene TRBV7-2 combines with J gene TRBJ1-2; TRBD1 aligns across 9 bases. Trimming at V came to 5 bases and at J to 4 bases, leaving 14 bases not matched to a gene. Per germline, CDR1 SGHTA and CDR2 FQGNSA. The CDR3 extends over 17 amino acids. Here the CDR3 reads CASSAKITGGVFYGYTF. The CDR3 nucleotides read TGTGCCAGCAGCGCTAAGATAACAGGGGGCGTATTCTATGGCTACACCTTC.

This clonotype showed up just a few times. V is TRBV20-1 and J is TRBJ2-1; 9 bases line up with TRBD2. Germline trimming cut 4 bases from V and 4 bases from J; bases unmatched to any gene: 8. Germline V gives CDR1 DFQATT, CDR2 SNEGSKA (reference sequence). This CDR3 has 15 residues. The CDR3 region has the DNA TGCAGTGCTAAGACCGGGACTAGCTATTACAATGAGCAGTTCTTC. It is translated as CSAKTGTSYYNEQFF.

This clonotype was found a few times. This chain connects TRBV2 to TRBJ2-5; 7 positions match TRBD2. Germline V gene sequence: CDR1 SNHLY, CDR2 FYNNEI. This CDR3 is built from 12 residues. The CDR3 nucleotides are TGTTCCCAGCGGGGAGCAGTAGAGACCCAGTACTTC. Translated, it gives CSQRGAVETQYF.

This clonotype appeared a few times. The chain carries TRBV6-1 and TRBJ2-1, with 14 bases that match TRBD2. The CDR3 totals 17 residues. Germline values: CDR1 MNHNS, CDR2 SASEGT. V was clipped by 10 bases and J by 5 bases; unmatched bases: 13. In DNA form, the CDR3 reads TGTGCCACCACCCAAACGACTAGCGGGGGGGCGGACAATGAGCAGTTCTTC. It codes for CATTQTTSGGADNEQFF.

This clonotype was picked up a small number of times. This chain joins TRBV29-1 and TRBJ1-1; D ambiguous. CDR3 length: 11 residues. The ends were cut back, 7 bases at V and 0 bases at J, with 6 bases in the middle. CDR1 is SQVTM, CDR2 ANQGSEA, per germline. The CDR3 protein is CSDGMNTEAFF. The DNA of the CDR3 is TGCAGCGATGGCATGAACACTGAAGCTTTCTTT.

V gene TRBV27 combines with J gene TRBJ2-1, with D possibly being TRBD1 (6 bases). The V end lost 6 bases, the J end lost 5 bases, and 23 bases lay between the germline ends. The CDR3 contains 17 residues. Germline-derived CDR1 and CDR2 are MNHEY and SMNVEV (reference sequence). In DNA form, the CDR3 reads TGTGCCAGCAGGGCAATTATCAGGGGACCACTAAACAATGAGCAGTTCTTC. Protein sequence: CASRAIIRGPLNNEQFF.

V is TRBV12-3 or TRBV12-4 and J is TRBJ1-4; 8 bases are a match to TRBD1. Trimming at V came to 6 bases and at J to 8 bases, leaving 5 bases not matched to a gene. The CDR3 has 13 residues. CDR3: CASRQRDREKLFF. The CDR3 nucleotides are TGTGCCAGCAGGCAGAGGGACAGGGAAAAACTGTTTTTT.

V gene TRBV7-9 combines with J gene TRBJ2-1; 8 nucleotides align to TRBD2. The CDR3 extends over 14 amino acids. CDR1 is SEHNR and CDR2 is FQNEAQ in the germline V gene (reference sequence). Written as DNA, the CDR3 is TGTGCATCCGGGGGGGGGACGTCCTACAATGAGCAGTTCTTC. This encodes CASGGGTSYNEQFF. The full variable domain, in which reference TRBV7-9 and TRBJ2-1 provide the parts outside the CDR3, is DTGVSQNPRHKITKRGQNVTFRCDPISEHNRLYWYRQTLGQGPEFLTYFQNEAQLEKSRLLSDRFSAERPKGSFSTLEIQRTEQGDSAMYLCASGGGTSYNEQFFGPGTRLTVL.